This T cell receptor beta chain was identified during a study of low-dose radiotherapy and immunotherapy resistance in tumors. Study overall: Cohort 1 patients were irradiated with 0.5 Gy fractions every 2 weeks to 6.5 Gy total. Over 26 weeks, cohort 2 got 1 Gy every two weeks, reaching 13 Gy.

Germline CDR1 reads DFQATT; CDR2 reads SNEGSKA (reference sequence). The CDR3 contains 18 residues. J lost 0 bases, V lost 3 bases, and 9 bases had no gene match. First-strand cDNA relied on TRAV- and TRBV-specific primers spanning alpha and beta chains. Using a constant-region primer together with a V-primer adapter, TCRs were subjected to around 20 PCR cycles of amplification. TCRdb re-called the reads through MiXCR, storing one row per CDR3 protein. The sample comprises approximately 46,000 distinct CDR3 sequences, about 25% of which are singletons, and over 9.5% rests with the top ten. Time point noted: after trial treatment. Treatment specified: LDRT plus nivolumab, ipilimumab, low-dose cyclophosphamide and aspirin (RACIN trial). The donors' regimen was nivolumab, ipilimumab, aspirin, low-dose cyclophosphamide and low-dose radiotherapy.

The input for sequencing was PBMCs, taken after low-dose radiotherapy plus immunotherapy. This receptor was obtained from a male donor with prostate cancer. This chain links TRBV20-1 with TRBJ1-3; TRBD1 aligns across 12 bases. The CDR3 loop is CSASKGTGGYTSGNTIYF. The CDR3 DNA is TGCAGTGCTAGTAAGGGGACAGGGGGCTACACCTCTGGAAACACCATATATTTT.